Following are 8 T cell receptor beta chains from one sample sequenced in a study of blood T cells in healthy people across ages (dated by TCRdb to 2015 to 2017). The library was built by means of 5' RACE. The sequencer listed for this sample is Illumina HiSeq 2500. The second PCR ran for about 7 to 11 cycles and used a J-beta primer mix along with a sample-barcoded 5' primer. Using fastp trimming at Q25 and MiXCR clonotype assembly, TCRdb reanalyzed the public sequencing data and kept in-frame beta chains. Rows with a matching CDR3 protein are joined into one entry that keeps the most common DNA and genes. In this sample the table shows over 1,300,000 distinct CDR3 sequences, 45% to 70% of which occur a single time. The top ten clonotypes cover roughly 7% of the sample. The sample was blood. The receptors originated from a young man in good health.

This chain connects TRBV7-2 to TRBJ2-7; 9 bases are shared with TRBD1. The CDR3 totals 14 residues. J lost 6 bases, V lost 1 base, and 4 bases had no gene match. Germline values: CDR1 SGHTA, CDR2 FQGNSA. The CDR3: CASSLVQGASEQYF. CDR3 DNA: TGTGCCAGCAGCTTAGTACAGGGGGCTAGCGAGCAGTACTTC.

The CDR3 loop reads CASSEMGSPTAEQYF. The DNA of the CDR3 is TGTGCCAGCAGTGAAATGGGCAGTCCGACGGCCGAGCAGTACTTC. The chain links TRBV2 to TRBJ2-5; no clear D gene. The J call may be wrong; the DNA end is better matched by TRBJ2-7. The CDR3 runs 15 residues. From germline, CDR1 is SNHLY and CDR2 FYNNEI.

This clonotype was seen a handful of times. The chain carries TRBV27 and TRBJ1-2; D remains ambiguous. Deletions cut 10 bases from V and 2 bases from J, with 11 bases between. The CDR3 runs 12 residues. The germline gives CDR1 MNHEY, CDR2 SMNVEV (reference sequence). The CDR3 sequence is CATRVGNYGYTF. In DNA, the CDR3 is TGTGCCACGAGGGTAGGGAACTATGGCTACACCTTC.

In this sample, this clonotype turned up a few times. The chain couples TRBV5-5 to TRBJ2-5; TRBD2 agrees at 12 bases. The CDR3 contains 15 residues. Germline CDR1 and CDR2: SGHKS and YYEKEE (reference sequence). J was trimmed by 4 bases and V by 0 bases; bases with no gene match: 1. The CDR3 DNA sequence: TGTGCCAGCAGCTTGGAACTAGCGGGAGGAGAGACCCAGTACTTC. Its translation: CASSLELAGGETQYF.

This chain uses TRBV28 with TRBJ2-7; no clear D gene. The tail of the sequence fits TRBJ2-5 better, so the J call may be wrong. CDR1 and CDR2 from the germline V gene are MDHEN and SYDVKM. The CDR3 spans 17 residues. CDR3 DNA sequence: TGTGCCAGCAGTTTAGCAAAAGCCAACCCCGAAGGGGAGACCCAGTACTTC. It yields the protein CASSLAKANPEGETQYF.

CDR3 amino acids: CASSLEQDPLYNEQFF. The DNA for the CDR3 is TGTGCCAGCAGCTTAGAGCAGGACCCTCTCTACAATGAGCAGTTCTTC. The gene calls are TRBV7-6 and TRBJ2-1, with unresolved D. The CDR3 is made up of 16 amino acids. The germline gives CDR1 SGHVS, CDR2 FNYEAQ. Trimming shortened V by 1 base and J by 3 bases, and 13 bases separated the two germline ends.

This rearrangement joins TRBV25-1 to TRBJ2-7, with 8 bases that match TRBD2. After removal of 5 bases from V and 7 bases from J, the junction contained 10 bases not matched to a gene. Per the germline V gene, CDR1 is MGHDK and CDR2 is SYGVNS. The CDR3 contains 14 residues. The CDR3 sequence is CASSLAGNNNEQYF. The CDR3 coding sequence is TGTGCCAGCAGTTTAGCGGGGAACAACAATGAGCAGTACTTC.

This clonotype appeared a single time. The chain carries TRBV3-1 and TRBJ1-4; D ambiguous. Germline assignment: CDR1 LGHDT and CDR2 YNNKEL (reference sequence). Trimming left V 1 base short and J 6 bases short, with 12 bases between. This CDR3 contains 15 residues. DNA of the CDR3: TGTGCCAGCAGCCAAGTGGGCTATCGGGATGAAAAACTGTTTTTT. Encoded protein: CASSQVGYRDEKLFF.